The 19 T cell receptor beta chains listed next were all sequenced from one sample in a study of T-cell memory formation after mild COVID-19. TCRdb itself ran the 5' RACE reads through MiXCR, one entry per CDR3 protein. The sample yields fewer than 500,000 distinct CDR3 sequences, roughly 25% seen once. Sequenced sample: PBMCs or a T cell subset sorted from them (not recorded which). The receptor source for this set is an adult woman who had mild COVID-19 (a few samples of this study predate the infection). Cell type and time point are not known.

This clonotype was counted between two and nine times. The rearrangement links TRBV23-1 to TRBJ2-5, with 7 bases that match TRBD2. TRBV23-1 carries the ORF label, with uncertain function. The CDR3 totals 15 residues. V trimming: 2 bases; J trimming: 2 bases; junction bases outside the gene matches: 5. This chain's CDR3 is CASSQPPGLQETQYF. DNA of the CDR3: TGCGCCAGCAGTCAACCACCGGGACTACAAGAGACCCAGTACTTC.

The chain joins TRBV4-1 to TRBJ2-7; D is possibly TRBD2 (5 bases). The CDR3 length is 14 residues. The V end was cut by 2 bases, the J end by 4 bases, with 12 bases between. Germline values: CDR1 MGHRA, CDR2 YSYEKL. The CDR3 region has the DNA TGCGCCAGCAGCCAAATCCGGAGCGGATACGAGCAGTACTTC. Its translation: CASSQIRSGYEQYF.

This clonotype was seen a few times. The chain joins TRBV6-1 to TRBJ1-5, with D possibly TRBD1 on 6 matching bases. The CDR3 is made up of 15 amino acids. Germline CDR1 reads MNHNS; CDR2 reads SASEGT. Trimming pared 2 bases from V and 4 bases from J, leaving 12 bases between. The CDR3 here is CASSEPRGGNQPQHF. DNA of the CDR3: TGTGCCAGCAGTGAACCCCGAGGGGGGAATCAGCCCCAGCATTTT.

The V and J genes are TRBV9 and TRBJ1-1; D is unresolved. V lost 3 bases to trimming and J lost 5 bases, with 14 bases between them. This CDR3 region has 14 residues. Per the germline V gene, CDR1 is SGDLS and CDR2 is YYNGEE. CDR3 in amino acids: CASSEAGRGTEAFF. DNA of the CDR3: TGTGCCAGCAGCGAAGCTGGCCGGGGAACTGAAGCTTTCTTT.

The chain has TRBV7-9 and TRBJ2-3, with unresolved D. Per the germline V gene, CDR1 is SEHNR and CDR2 is FQNEAQ (reference sequence). CDR3 length equals 14 residues. V was clipped by 3 bases and J by 6 bases, with 13 bases between them. CDR3: CASSFGPTPDTQYF. CDR3 DNA sequence: TGTGCCAGCAGCTTCGGACCCACCCCGGATACGCAGTATTTT.

The rearrangement uses TRBV20-1 and TRBJ2-3, with D tentatively TRBD1 (5 bases). CDR3 size: 12 residues. Looked up from germline, CDR1 is DFQATT and CDR2 is SNEGSKA (reference sequence). CDR3 protein: CTAQRGTDTQYF. Written as DNA, the CDR3 is TGCACTGCGCAAAGGGGTACAGATACGCAGTATTTT.

The chain couples TRBV12-3 or TRBV12-4 to TRBJ2-1, with D uncertain. Trimming pared 4 bases from V and 1 base from J, leaving 5 bases between. This CDR3 is 13 amino acids long. The CDR3, as DNA: TGTGCCAGCAGTTCGGAGTCCTACAATGAGCAGTTCTTC. Protein product: CASSSESYNEQFF.

V and J are TRBV4-2 and TRBJ2-5, with D unclear. This CDR3 is built from 15 residues. The V gene's germline CDR1 is LGHNA and CDR2 YNFKEQ. Trimming took 0 bases from V and 7 from J, leaving 15 bases between them. CDR3 in amino acids: CASSQDLGVTGTQYF. The CDR3 nucleotides read TGTGCCAGCAGCCAAGATTTAGGAGTCACGGGGACCCAGTACTTC.

Only a few counts were recorded for this clonotype. The J gene is TRBJ2-1, the V gene TRBV24-1; TRBD1 or TRBD2 may be the D gene (6 bases each). The CDR3 sequence is 16 residues long. CDR1 and CDR2 from the germline V gene are KGHDR and SFDVKD. V lost 4 bases to trimming and J lost 6 bases, with 18 bases between them. The CDR3, as DNA: TGTGCCACCAGTGACAAACTTGGGGGGCTAATCAATGAGCAGTTCTTC. As protein: CATSDKLGGLINEQFF.

The J gene is TRBJ2-1, the V gene TRBV29-1; possible D gene TRBD1, 6 bases. The CDR3 is 13 residues long. Germline V gives CDR1 SQVTM, CDR2 ANQGSEA. V lost 4 bases and J lost 5, with 12 bases in between. The CDR3 loop is CSVVRGLDNEQFF. CDR3 sequence (DNA): TGCAGCGTTGTCAGGGGCCTTGACAATGAGCAGTTCTTC.

This clonotype showed up just a few times. The chain has TRBV7-2 and TRBJ1-1; D is uncertain. The CDR3 is made up of 15 amino acids. Germline V gene sequence: CDR1 SGHTA, CDR2 FQGNSA. V was cut by 1 base and J by 2 bases, with 11 bases left in between. The CDR3 spells CASSLEVGYNTEAFF. The CDR3 DNA follows: TGTGCCAGCAGCTTAGAGGTGGGGTACAACACTGAAGCTTTCTTT.

The V and J genes are TRBV11-3 and TRBJ2-7; a weak D match, TRBD1 (5 bases). Deletions cut 0 bases from V and 7 bases from J, with 16 bases between. CDR3 length: 15 residues. The germline V gene encodes CDR1 SGHNT and CDR2 YENEEA. In nucleotides, the CDR3 is TGTGCCAGCAGCTTAGATTCCCAGGGTGGAATGGAGCAGTACTTC. It encodes CASSLDSQGGMEQYF.

V is TRBV2 and J is TRBJ1-5, with TRBD1 matching over 8 bases. J lost 7 bases, V lost 4 bases, and 9 bases had no gene match. CDR1 and CDR2 from the germline V gene are SNHLY and FYNNEI. The CDR3 has 15 amino acids. The CDR3 reads CASSGQGAQGQPQHF. The DNA of the CDR3 is TGTGCCAGCAGTGGGCAGGGGGCACAAGGACAGCCCCAGCATTTT. The whole variable domain, remainder taken from reference TRBV2 and TRBJ1-5, is EPEVTQTPSHQVTQMGQEVILRCVPISNHLYFYWYRQILGQKVEFLVSFYNNEISEKSEIFDDQFSVERPDGSNFTLKIRSTKLEDSAMYFCASSGQGAQGQPQHFGDGTRLSIL.

The J gene is TRBJ2-5, the V gene TRBV20-1, with D possibly being TRBD1 (5 bases). The V and J ends lost 3 bases and 5 bases respectively, with 13 bases between them. The CDR3 contains 13 residues. Germline assignment: CDR1 DFQATT and CDR2 SNEGSKA (reference sequence). Written as DNA, the CDR3 is TGCAGTGCTAGGGGTCAGGGTGGGGAGACCCAGTACTTC. It encodes CSARGQGGETQYF.

This chain links TRBV12-3 or TRBV12-4 with TRBJ1-5; 8 bases are shared with TRBD1. V was pared by 3 bases and J by 5 bases, with 3 bases of the junction left unmatched. The CDR3 is made up of 14 amino acids. The CDR3 spells CASSFRQGHQPQHF. The CDR3 DNA is TGTGCCAGCAGTTTCCGACAGGGGCATCAGCCCCAGCATTTT.

There are a few counts of this clonotype. J is TRBJ1-1 and V is TRBV20-1; D remains ambiguous. Between the trimmed V and J ends, which lost 8 bases and 0 bases, there was a span of 7 bases. CDR3 length: 11 amino acids. Germline CDR1 and CDR2: DFQATT and SNEGSKA (reference sequence). Written as DNA, the CDR3 is TGCAGTTCACCTTTGAACACTGAAGCTTTCTTT. Protein product: CSSPLNTEAFF.

This clonotype occurred a few times. The J gene is TRBJ2-5, the V gene TRBV20-1; perhaps D is TRBD1 or TRBD2 (7 bases each). CDR1 and CDR2 (germline): DFQATT, SNEGSKA (reference sequence). The V end lost 0 bases, the J end lost 0 bases, and 14 bases lay between the germline ends. The CDR3 contains 16 residues. This CDR3 is CSARDQGGVYQETQYF. Here the CDR3 DNA reads TGCAGTGCTAGAGATCAGGGGGGGGTGTACCAAGAGACCCAGTACTTC.

The chain has TRBV6-5 and TRBJ2-7, with D possibly being TRBD1 (6 bases). The germline V gene has CDR1 MNHEY and CDR2 SVGAGI. V lost 5 bases and J lost 3, with 17 bases in between. This CDR3 contains 15 residues. DNA of the CDR3: TGTGCCAGCAGTGGGGCTTTTGGGGGCAACTACGAGCAGTACTTC. This codes for CASSGAFGGNYEQYF.

This sequence joins TRBV12-3 or TRBV12-4 and TRBJ2-7; unclear D gene. The CDR3 runs to 11 residues. Trimming removed 3 bases from V and 6 bases from J, with 6 bases in between. In DNA form, the CDR3 reads TGTGCCAGCAGTTTCTCAACCGAGCAGTACTTC. Its protein is CASSFSTEQYF.